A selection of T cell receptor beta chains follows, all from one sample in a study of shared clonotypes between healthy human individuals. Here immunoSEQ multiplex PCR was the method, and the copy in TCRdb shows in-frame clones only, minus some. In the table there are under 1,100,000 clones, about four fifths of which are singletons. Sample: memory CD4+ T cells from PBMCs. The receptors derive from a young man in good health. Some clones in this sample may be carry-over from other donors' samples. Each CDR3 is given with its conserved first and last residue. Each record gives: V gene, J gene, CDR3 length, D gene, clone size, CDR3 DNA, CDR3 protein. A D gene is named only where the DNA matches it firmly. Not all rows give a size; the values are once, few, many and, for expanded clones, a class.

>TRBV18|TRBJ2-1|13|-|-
TGTGCCAGCTCACCGCCCTCCTCCACTGAGCAGTTCTTC
CASSPPSSTEQFF
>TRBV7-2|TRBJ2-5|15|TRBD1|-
TGTGCCAGCAGCTTAGACGGGACAGGGTTCGAGACCCAGTACTTC
CASSLDGTGFETQYF
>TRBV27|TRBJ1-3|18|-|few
TGTGCCAGCAGTTTGAGGGCAGGGGAAAGAGGCTCTGGAAACACCATATATTTT
CASSLRAGERGSGNTIYF
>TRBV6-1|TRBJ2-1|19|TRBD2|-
TGTGCCAGCAGTGAAGTTGGGACTAGCGGGAGGGGGCGGTGGAATGAGCAGTTCTTC
CASSEVGTSGRGRWNEQFF
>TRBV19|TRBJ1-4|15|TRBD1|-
TGTGCCAGTAGTACCCGGGCCAGGGGGAATGAAAAACTGTTTTTT
CASSTRARGNEKLFF
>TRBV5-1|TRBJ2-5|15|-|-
TGCGCCAGCAGCGCATATCCGGGACAACAAGAGACCCAGTACTTC
CASSAYPGQQETQYF
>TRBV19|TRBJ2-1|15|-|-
TGTGCCAGTGCCGACGTCGGGACACACTACAATGAGCAGTTCTTC
CASADVGTHYNEQFF
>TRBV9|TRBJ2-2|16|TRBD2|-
TGTGCCAGCCAGAGAGCGGGAGGGAGGACCACCGGGGAGCTGTTTTTT
CASQRAGGRTTGELFF
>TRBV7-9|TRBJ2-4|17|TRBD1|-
TGTGCCAGCAGCTTCGGACAGGGTGAGATAGCCAAAAACATTCAGTACTTC
CASSFGQGEIAKNIQYF
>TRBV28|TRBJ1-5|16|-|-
TGTGCCAGCAGTTGGGGGGCGGCGGCAAGCAATCAGCCCCAGCATTTT
CASSWGAAASNQPQHF
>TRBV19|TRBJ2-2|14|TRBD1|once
TGTGCCAGTAGTAGGACAGGGTCCACCGGGGAGCTGTTTTTT
CASSRTGSTGELFF
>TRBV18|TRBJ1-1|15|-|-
TGTGCCAGCTCACCATTGGCAGGGCTGGGAACTGAAGCTTTCTTT
CASSPLAGLGTEAFF
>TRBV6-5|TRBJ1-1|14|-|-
TGTGCCAGCAGAAAGGGAACTGTGAACACTGAAGCTTTCTTT
CASRKGTVNTEAFF
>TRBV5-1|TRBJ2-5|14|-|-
TGCGCCAGCAGCCTAGGACCCAGCCAAGAGACCCAGTACTTC
CASSLGPSQETQYF
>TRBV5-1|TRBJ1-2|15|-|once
TGCGCCAGCAGCTTGGGTCCGGGCAGTTCTTCGCGGTACACCTTC
CASSLGPGSSSRYTF
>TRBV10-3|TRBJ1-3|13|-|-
TGTGCCACGACCTCAGTTCTCCCGGACACCATATATTTT
CATTSVLPDTIYF
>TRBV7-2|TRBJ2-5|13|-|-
TGTGCCAGCAGCAGAGCCATCCAAGAGACCCAGTACTTC
CASSRAIQETQYF
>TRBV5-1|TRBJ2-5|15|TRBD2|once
TGCGCCAGCAGCTTCGGAAGCGGGATAGGAGAGACCCAGTACTTC
CASSFGSGIGETQYF
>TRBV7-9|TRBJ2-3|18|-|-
TGTGCCAGCAGCTTACTTCAGGGGGGTAGTATTATCCCAGATACGCAGTATTTT
CASSLLQGGSIIPDTQYF
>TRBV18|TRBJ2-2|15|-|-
TGTGCCAGCTCACCACGAAACTCCGACACCGGGGAGCTGTTTTTT
CASSPRNSDTGELFF
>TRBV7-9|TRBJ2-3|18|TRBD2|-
TGTGCCAGCAGCTTACTAGCGGGAGGGCCTTATGGGGCAGATACGCAGTATTTT
CASSLLAGGPYGADTQYF
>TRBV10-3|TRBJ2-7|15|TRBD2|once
TGTGCCATCAGTGAGCCGGGACTAGCGATCCACGAGCAGTACTTC
CAISEPGLAIHEQYF
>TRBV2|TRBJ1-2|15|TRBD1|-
TGTGCCAGCTCCCCGGACAGGGGGATTATCTATGGCTACACCTTC
CASSPDRGIIYGYTF
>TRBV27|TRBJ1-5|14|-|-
TGTGCCAGCAGGACAGCTCGCCGGGTGGAGCCCCAGCATTTT
CASRTARRVEPQHF
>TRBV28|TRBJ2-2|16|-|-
TGTGCCAGCAGTTCCCCGCGAGGGTGGGGCACCGGGGAGCTGTTTTTT
CASSSPRGWGTGELFF
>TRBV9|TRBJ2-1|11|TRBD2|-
TGTGCCAGCAGGCGGGAGGGTGAGCAGTTCTTC
CASRREGEQFF
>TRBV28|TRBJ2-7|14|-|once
TGTGCCAGCAGTTTAACCGGGACGACCTACGAGCAGTACTTC
CASSLTGTTYEQYF
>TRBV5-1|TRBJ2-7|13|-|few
TGCGCCAGCAGCTCTGGGTGGTCGTACGAGCAGTACTTC
CASSSGWSYEQYF
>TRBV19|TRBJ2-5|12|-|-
TGTGCCAGTAGCATAACTGGGGAGACCCAGTACTTC
CASSITGETQYF
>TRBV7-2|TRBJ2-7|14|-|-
TGTGCCAGCAGCTTAAGTGCCGTAGCCTACGAGCAGTACTTC
CASSLSAVAYEQYF
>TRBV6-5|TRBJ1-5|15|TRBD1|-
TGTGCCAGCAGACGAGGACAGGGGTCGCCTCAGCCCCAGCATTTT
CASRRGQGSPQPQHF
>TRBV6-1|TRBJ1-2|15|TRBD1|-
TGTGCCAGCACCCCGACCCCGGGACAGGGGACCGGCTACACCTTC
CASTPTPGQGTGYTF
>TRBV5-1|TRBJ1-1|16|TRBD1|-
TGCGCCAGCAGCTTGGCCGGGACAGGACTCGAAAGTGAAGCTTTCTTT
CASSLAGTGLESEAFF
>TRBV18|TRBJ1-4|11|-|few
TGTGCCAGCTCCCGGGACACCGAACTGTTTTTT
CASSRDTELFF
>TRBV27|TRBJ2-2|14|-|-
TGTGCCAGCAGTTTATCCAGGAACACCGGGGAGCTGTTTTTT
CASSLSRNTGELFF
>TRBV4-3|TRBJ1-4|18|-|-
TGCGCCAGCAGCCAGCAATTGGTCCGCGGGGGAAGAAATGAAAAACTGTTTTTT
CASSQQLVRGGRNEKLFF
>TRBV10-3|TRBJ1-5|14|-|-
TGTGCCATCAGTGAGTCGGCAGGGAGAAAGCCCCAGCATTTT
CAISESAGRKPQHF
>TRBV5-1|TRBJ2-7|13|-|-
TGCGCCAGCAGCTTGGCCGGGCAGCGGGAGCAGTACTTC
CASSLAGQREQYF
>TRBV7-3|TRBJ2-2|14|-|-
TGTGCCAGCGGCGTAGCCGTGCACACCGGGGAGCTGTTTTTT
CASGVAVHTGELFF
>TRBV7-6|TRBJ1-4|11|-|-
TGTGCCAGCAGCGTAGGAATGGGGGTTTTTTTT
CASSVGMGVFF
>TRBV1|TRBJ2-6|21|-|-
TGCACCAGCAGCCAAGTCTCGTGGACTAGCGGGAGTGGGTCTGGGGCCAACGTCCTGACTTTC
CTSSQVSWTSGSGSGANVLTF
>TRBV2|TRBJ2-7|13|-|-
TGTGCCAGCAGTCGACAGGAACCTACGCAGCAGTACTTC
CASSRQEPTQQYF
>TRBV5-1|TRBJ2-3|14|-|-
TGCGCCAGCAGCTTGGTCGGGGAAGAAGATACGCAGTATTTT
CASSLVGEEDTQYF
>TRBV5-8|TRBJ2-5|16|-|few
TGTGCCAGCAGCTTGTTTGGCAGGGGAGTCCAAGAGACCCAGTACTTC
CASSLFGRGVQETQYF
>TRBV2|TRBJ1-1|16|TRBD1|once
TGTGCCAGCAGTGGCGGGACAGGGGGTCGGGGCACTGAAGCTTTCTTT
CASSGGTGGRGTEAFF
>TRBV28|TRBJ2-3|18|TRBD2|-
TGTGCCAGCAGTGCATACGGGACTAGCGGGAGAAGCACAGATACGCAGTATTTT
CASSAYGTSGRSTDTQYF
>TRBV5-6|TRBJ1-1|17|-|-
TGTGCCAGCAGCTTGCAGGCCCCGGGTTATCAGAACACTGAAGCTTTCTTT
CASSLQAPGYQNTEAFF
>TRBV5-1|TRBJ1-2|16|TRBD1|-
TGCGCCAGCAGCCCCAACCGACAGGGACGGCGATATGGCTACACCTTC
CASSPNRQGRRYGYTF
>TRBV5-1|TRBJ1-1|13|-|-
TGCGCCAGCAGCTTGGAGTCGAACACTGAAGCTTTCTTT
CASSLESNTEAFF
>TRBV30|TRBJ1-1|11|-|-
TGTGCCTGGAGTGAGTTCACTGAAGCTTTCTTT
CAWSEFTEAFF
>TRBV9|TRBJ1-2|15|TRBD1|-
TGTGCCAGCAGCGTATCTCCAGGGGGACAAGGTGGCTACACCTTC
CASSVSPGGQGGYTF
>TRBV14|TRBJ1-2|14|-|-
TGTGCCAGCAGCCAAGATTTCTCACCTTATGGCTACACCTTC
CASSQDFSPYGYTF
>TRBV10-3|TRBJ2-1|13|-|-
TGTGCCATCAGTGAGTCACAACGGGGTGAGCAGTTCTTC
CAISESQRGEQFF
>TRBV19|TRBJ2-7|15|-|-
TGTGCCAGTCCTATTGGGAGGAATGGCTCCTACGAGCAGTACTTC
CASPIGRNGSYEQYF